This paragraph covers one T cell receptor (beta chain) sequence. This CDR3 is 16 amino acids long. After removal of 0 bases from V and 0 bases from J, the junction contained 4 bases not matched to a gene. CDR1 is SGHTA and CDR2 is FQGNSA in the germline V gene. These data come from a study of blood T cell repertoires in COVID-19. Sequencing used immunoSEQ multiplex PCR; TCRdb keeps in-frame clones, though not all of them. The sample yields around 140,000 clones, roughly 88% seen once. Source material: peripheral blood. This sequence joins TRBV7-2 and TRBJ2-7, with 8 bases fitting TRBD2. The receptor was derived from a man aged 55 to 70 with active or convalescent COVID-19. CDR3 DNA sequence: TGTGCCAGCAGCTTAGCGGGCGGGGGGAACTCCTACGAGCAGTACTTC. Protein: CASSLAGGGNSYEQYF.